The clone carrying this T cell receptor (beta chain) came up once. Its antigen is still unknown. This entry belongs to a study of B cell selection in AIRE deficiency. Study-wide findings and caveats: Healthy donors alone shared 31.6% of around 3,700 Treg sequences; patients alone 8.5% to 10%. CDR3s were shorter in shared Treg sequences, reflecting few non-templated nucleotide insertions. AIRE-deficient Tconv and Treg repertoires matched healthy donors in TCRBV, CDR3 length, diversity.

Sequencing was performed with immunoSEQ multiplex PCR; in TCRdb, only in-frame clones are kept and a portion is missing. The sample lists about 20,000 clones, roughly 97% occurring once. Sorting defined conventional CD4 T cells as CD4+CD127+. With 7 bases clipped from V and 10 bases from J, the junction kept 12 bases outside the gene matches. The germline gives CDR1 SNHLY, CDR2 FYNNEI. The CDR3 is made up of 14 amino acids. The sequencing input was conventional CD4+ T cells sorted from PBMCs. This rearrangement joins TRBV2 to TRBJ2-1, with 8 positions matching TRBD1. The sequence was collected from a human donor with AIRE deficiency. CDR3 nucleotides: TGTGCCAGCAAGGACAGGGAAGTAGTATACGAGCAGTTCTTC. Protein product: CASKDREVVYEQFF. Based on the CDR3 plus reference TRBV2 and TRBJ2-1, the full variable domain is EPEVTQTPSHQVTQMGQEVILRCVPISNHLYFYWYRQILGQKVEFLVSFYNNEISEKSEIFDDQFSVERPDGSNFTLKIRSTKLEDSAMYFCASKDREVVYEQFFGPGTRLTVL.